Below are 19 T cell receptor beta chains sequenced from a single sample in a study of blood T cell repertoires in COVID-19. The method was immunoSEQ multiplex PCR; TCRdb's version includes in-frame clones alone and lacks a portion of them. The top ten hold approximately 2.4% of the sample, which has some 220,000 clones, over 75% seen once. The sequenced material came from peripheral blood. Source of these receptors: a woman aged 70-85 years with COVID-19, enrolled during active disease.

The chain joins TRBV7-9 to TRBJ1-2; 9 bases line up with TRBD1. V was pared by 4 bases and J by 5 bases, with 2 bases of the junction left unmatched. This CDR3 contains 13 residues. In germline, CDR1 is SEHNR, CDR2 FQNEAQ (reference sequence). In DNA form, the CDR3 reads TGTGCCAGCAGCTGGGGACAGGGATATGGCTACACCTTC. Protein: CASSWGQGYGYTF.

This clone has only one observation. The gene calls are TRBV7-3 and TRBJ2-2, with TRBD2 matching 8 bases. V lost 4 bases and J lost 6; bases outside the gene matches: 10. This CDR3 spans 16 amino acids. CDR1 and CDR2 (germline): SGHTA, FQGTGA. CDR3 residues: CASSSGGARAAGELFF. CDR3 nucleotides: TGTGCCAGCAGCTCCGGGGGGGCCAGGGCGGCCGGGGAGCTGTTTTTT. Using reference TRBV7-3 and TRBJ2-2 for the parts outside the CDR3, the full variable domain is GAGVSQTPSNKVTEKGKYVELRCDPISGHTALYWYRQSLGQGPEFLIYFQGTGAADDSGLPNDRFFAVRPEGSVSTLKIQRTERGDSAVYLCASSSGGARAAGELFFGEGSRLTVL.

Only one count was recorded for this clone. The chain joins TRBV19 to TRBJ1-2; TRBD1 matches 9 bases. V was pared by 4 bases and J by 7 bases, with 4 bases of the junction left unmatched. This CDR3 region has 13 residues. The V gene's germline CDR1 is LNHDA and CDR2 SQIVND (reference sequence). The chain's CDR3 is CASSRDREGGYTF. Written as DNA, the CDR3 is TGTGCCAGTAGTAGGGACAGGGAGGGTGGCTACACCTTC.

The genes are TRBV5-6 and TRBJ2-1; TRBD2 aligns across 8 bases. The trim removed 6 bases at V and 5 bases at J, leaving 7 bases unmatched. The CDR3 sequence is 14 residues long. Germline loops: CDR1 SGHDT, CDR2 YYEEEE. CDR3 bases: TGTGCCAGCAACCAGGGACTAGGGGACAATGAGCAGTTCTTC. Translated: CASNQGLGDNEQFF. Full variable domain (remainder filled in from reference TRBV5-6 and TRBJ2-1): DAGVTQSPTHLIKTRGQQVTLRCSPKSGHDTVSWYQQALGQGPQFIFQYYEEEERQRGNFPDRFSGHQFPNYSSELNVNALLLGDSALYLCASNQGLGDNEQFFGPGTRLTVL.

This chain connects TRBV24-1 to TRBJ2-1; the D is unclear. CDR1 and CDR2 (germline): KGHDR, SFDVKD. CDR3 length equals 11 residues. Trimming stripped 0 bases from V and 10 bases from J, with 3 bases between. CDR3 in amino acids: CATSDLQEQFF. CDR3 nucleotides: TGTGCCACCAGTGATTTGCAGGAGCAGTTCTTC.

This clone was seen a single time. The chain is built from TRBV6-5 and TRBJ2-7, with 14 bases that match TRBD2. The germline gives CDR1 MNHEY, CDR2 SVGAGI. The V and J ends lost 5 bases and 7 bases, in that order; junction bases with no gene match: 7. The CDR3 spans 15 residues. CDR3 nucleotide sequence: TGTGCCAGCAGTCTGACTAGCGGGAGGGCGTGGGAGCAGTACTTC. As protein: CASSLTSGRAWEQYF.

The J gene is TRBJ1-2, the V gene TRBV7-9; 10 nucleotides match TRBD1. The trim removed 6 bases at V and 7 bases at J, leaving 8 bases unmatched. CDR1 and CDR2 (germline): SEHNR, FQNEAQ (reference sequence). The length of the CDR3 is 14 residues. As DNA, the CDR3 is TGTGCCAGCAGTCTGACAGGGGGCCTTTTTGGCTACACCTTC. Translating it yields CASSLTGGLFGYTF. The whole variable domain, filled in from reference TRBV7-9 and TRBJ1-2, reads DTGVSQNPRHKITKRGQNVTFRCDPISEHNRLYWYRQTLGQGPEFLTYFQNEAQLEKSRLLSDRFSAERPKGSFSTLEIQRTEQGDSAMYLCASSLTGGLFGYTFGSGTRLTVV.

The rearrangement joins TRBV7-3 to TRBJ2-3; perhaps TRBD1 as D (6 bases). The CDR3 runs 14 residues. Deletions cut 2 bases from V and 6 bases from J, with 12 bases between. The germline CDR1 and CDR2 sequences are SGHTA and FQGTGA. The CDR3 spells CASSLGGDVDTQYF. CDR3 coding DNA: TGTGCCAGCAGCTTAGGGGGCGATGTCGATACGCAGTATTTT.

V and J are TRBV7-2 and TRBJ1-2, with 8 bases matching TRBD1. CDR3 length: 16 residues. J was trimmed by 7 bases and V by 4 bases; bases with no gene match: 14. Germline V gene data show CDR1 as SGHTA and CDR2 as FQGNSA. The chain's CDR3 is CASSSTISGGVAGYTF. The DNA for the CDR3 is TGTGCCAGCAGCTCCACAATCTCAGGGGGCGTCGCTGGCTACACCTTC.

This clone was seen a few times. J is TRBJ2-7 and V is TRBV7-8, with D hard to call. CDR3 size: 13 residues. From germline, CDR1 is SGHVS and CDR2 FQNEAQ. Trimming stripped 5 bases from V and 3 bases from J, with 11 bases between. The CDR3 region is CASSQTVIYEQYF. The CDR3 DNA is TGTGCCAGCAGCCAAACAGTTATCTACGAGCAGTACTTC.

The V call is TRBV19, the J call TRBJ2-2; possibly TRBD1 for D (5 bases). V was trimmed by 8 bases and J by 7 bases, leaving 14 bases between them. Germline V CDR1 and CDR2: LNHDA, SQIVND (reference sequence). The CDR3 is 13 amino acids. The CDR3 sequence: CASSPQGDGELFF. The CDR3 nucleotides are TGTGCCAGTTCCCCCCAGGGCGACGGGGAGCTGTTTTTT. The full variable domain, its missing parts supplied by reference TRBV19 and TRBJ2-2, is DGGITQSPKYLFRKEGQNVTLSCEQNLNHDAMYWYRQDPGQGLRLIYYSQIVNDFQKGDIAEGYSVSREKKESFPLTVTSAQKNPTAFYLCASSPQGDGELFFGEGSRLTVL.

CDR3 nucleotides: TGCGCCAGCAGCGCGTCGCTTGACAGGGTTGGGCTCGGCTACACCTTC. This codes for CASSASLDRVGLGYTF. The J gene is TRBJ1-2, the V gene TRBV5-1; 7 bases line up with TRBD1. Per germline, CDR1 SGHRS and CDR2 YFSETQ. The CDR3 totals 16 residues. V dropped 4 bases and J dropped 8; count of bases not matched to a gene: 17.

The chain has TRBV6-2 or TRBV6-3 and TRBJ1-2; possibly TRBD1 for D (5 bases). The ends were cut back, 2 bases at V and 2 bases at J, with 9 bases in the middle. There are 14 residues in the CDR3. Germline CDR1 MNHEY, CDR2 SVGEGT. CDR3 protein: CASSYRQNNYGYTF. In nucleotides, the CDR3 is TGTGCCAGCAGTTACCGACAGAACAACTATGGCTACACCTTC.

The chain carries TRBV5-6 and TRBJ2-1; TRBD2 matches 14 bases. CDR3 length equals 16 residues. V gave up 4 bases and J gave up 6 bases; unmatched junction bases: 6. Germline CDR1 reads SGHDT; CDR2 reads YYEEEE. The CDR3 DNA follows: TGTGCCAGCAGCGAATGGGGGACTAGCGGGAGCAATGAGCAGTTCTTC. Its translation is CASSEWGTSGSNEQFF.

V is TRBV15 and J is TRBJ1-6; D is uncertain. This CDR3 is 15 amino acids long. From germline, CDR1 is LNHNV and CDR2 YYDKDF (reference sequence). V was shortened by 0 bases and J by 5 bases, with 8 bases between the two germline ends. Here the CDR3 DNA reads TGTGCCACCAGCAGAGATAGAGTGAATAATTCACCCCTCCACTTT. It codes for CATSRDRVNNSPLHF. The full variable domain, completed using reference TRBV15 and TRBJ1-6, is DAMVIQNPRYQVTQFGKPVTLSCSQTLNHNVMYWYQQKSSQAPKLLFHYYDKDFNNEADTPDNFQSRRPNTSFCFLDIRSPGLGDTAMYLCATSRDRVNNSPLHFGNGTRLTVT.

This clone turned up a few times. The chain uses TRBV6-5 and TRBJ1-1; the match to TRBD1 covers 9 bases. This CDR3 spans 15 amino acids. Germline V gene lookup returns CDR1 MNHEY and CDR2 SVGAGI. V was clipped by 7 bases and J by 7 bases; unmatched bases: 13. For the CDR3, the DNA is TGTGCCAGCAAGATGGGACAGGGAAGAGGCGGTGAAGCTTTCTTT. Translated: CASKMGQGRGGEAFF.

To note about this clone: One end of the junction varies from germline; a read error may be responsible. As DNA, the CDR3 is TGTGCCAGCTCCCTTATGGCTAGCGGGAGTGTAAGTTACAGTGAGCAGTTCTTC. It translates to CASSLMASGSVSYSEQFF. This chain connects TRBV18 to TRBJ2-1; 10 bases agree with TRBD2. Germline loops: CDR1 KGHSH, CDR2 LQKENI. The CDR3 is made up of 18 amino acids.

The chain is built from TRBV15 and TRBJ2-5; TRBD2 aligns across 8 bases. CDR3 size: 16 residues. Germline lookup yields CDR1 LNHNV and CDR2 YYDKDF (reference sequence). With V trimmed by 5 bases and J by 3 bases, 11 bases remained unmatched. The CDR3 sequence: CATSLPSGGTKETQYF. DNA for the CDR3: TGTGCCACCAGCCTCCCCAGCGGGGGCACAAAAGAGACCCAGTACTTC.

This chain joins TRBV6-5 and TRBJ2-2; D call uncertain. CDR1 and CDR2 from the germline V gene are MNHEY and SVGAGI. Between the trimmed V and J ends, which lost 6 bases and 3 bases, there was a span of 14 bases. This CDR3 is built from 15 residues. CDR3 DNA: TGTGCCAGCAGAGCCCGGTTCGCGTACACCGGGGAGCTGTTTTTT. It encodes CASRARFAYTGELFF.